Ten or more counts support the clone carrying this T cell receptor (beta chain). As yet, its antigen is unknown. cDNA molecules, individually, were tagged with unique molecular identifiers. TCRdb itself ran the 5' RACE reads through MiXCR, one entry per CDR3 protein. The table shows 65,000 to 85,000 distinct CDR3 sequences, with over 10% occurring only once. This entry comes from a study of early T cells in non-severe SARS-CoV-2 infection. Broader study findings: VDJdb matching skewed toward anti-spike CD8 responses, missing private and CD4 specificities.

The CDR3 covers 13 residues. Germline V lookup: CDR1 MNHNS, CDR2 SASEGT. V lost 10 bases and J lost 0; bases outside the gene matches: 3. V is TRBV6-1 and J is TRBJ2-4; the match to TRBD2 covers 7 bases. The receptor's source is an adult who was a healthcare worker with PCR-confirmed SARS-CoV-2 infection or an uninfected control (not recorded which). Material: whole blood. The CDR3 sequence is CATREGAKNIQYF. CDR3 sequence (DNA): TGTGCCACCAGGGAGGGAGCCAAAAACATTCAGTACTTC.